The 20 T cell receptor beta chains reported below all come from one sample, sequenced in a study of post-analysis software for immune sequencing data. Findings and limits, study-wide: Four or five TRBV segments, including TRBV5-6, TRBV5-1 and TRBV20-1, were more frequent in patients than controls.

Antigens of these TCRs are unknown. Incorporated into the TCR beta cDNA libraries were unique molecular identifiers, which served to reduce PCR and sequencing biases. TCRdb independently ran MiXCR on the PCR reads; one entry per CDR3 protein. The sample comprises roughly 540,000 distinct CDR3 sequences, around 34% of which are singletons, and approximately 6% rests with the top ten. Sequences were obtained from blood. The receptors stem from a girl aged 2-17 years with multiple sclerosis.

This clonotype occurred a few times. The V call is TRBV29-1, the J call TRBJ2-3, with 10 bases identical to TRBD2. Germline V gene data show CDR1 as SQVTM and CDR2 as ANQGSEA. The CDR3 has 16 residues. The junction had 7 bases not matched to a gene; V was cut back by 1 base and J by 3 bases. The CDR3 DNA sequence: TGCAGCGTTGAAGCTCGAAGCGGGGGGGCAACAGATACGCAGTATTTT. Translating gives CSVEARSGGATDTQYF.

This clonotype was seen only a few times. The chain combines TRBV7-2 with TRBJ2-7; 14 nucleotides line up with TRBD2. V shed 3 bases and J 3 bases; nucleotides not matched to a gene: 4. The CDR3 contains 16 residues. Germline loops: CDR1 SGHTA, CDR2 FQGNSA. The chain's CDR3 is CASSLAGLAGVYEQYF. CDR3 nucleotide sequence: TGTGCCAGCAGCTTGGCGGGACTAGCGGGAGTCTACGAGCAGTACTTC.

Ten or more counts support this clonotype. This sequence joins TRBV29-1 and TRBJ1-2; no clear D gene. The germline gives CDR1 SQVTM, CDR2 ANQGSEA. The CDR3 extends over 11 amino acids. Trimming stripped 1 base from V and 5 bases from J, with 5 bases between. The CDR3 sequence: CSVEVEYGYTF. The CDR3 DNA follows: TGCAGCGTTGAAGTCGAATATGGCTACACCTTC.

This clonotype was picked up a small number of times. The V and J genes are TRBV28 and TRBJ2-5, with D possibly matching TRBD1 (6 bases). There are 15 residues in the CDR3. Germline CDR1 MDHEN, CDR2 SYDVKM. V was trimmed by 3 bases and J by 2 bases, leaving 13 bases between them. CDR3 amino acids: CASSFPLDSQETQYF. As DNA, the CDR3 is TGTGCCAGCAGTTTTCCCCTGGACAGTCAAGAGACCCAGTACTTC.

The chain recombines TRBV6-1 with TRBJ1-1, with D unclear. The CDR3 is 13 residues long. The germline gives CDR1 MNHNS, CDR2 SASEGT. Trimming shortened V by 7 bases and J by 1 base, and 10 bases separated the two germline ends. CDR3: CASTKGSNTEAFF. The CDR3 region has the DNA TGTGCCAGCACGAAAGGGTCGAACACTGAAGCTTTCTTT.

This clonotype showed up just a few times. The chain combines TRBV7-9 with TRBJ2-7; a weak D match, TRBD1 (6 bases). The germline CDR1 and CDR2 sequences are SEHNR and FQNEAQ (reference sequence). V lost 5 bases to trimming and J lost 4 bases, with 21 bases between them. The length of the CDR3 is 16 residues. CDR3 coding DNA: TGTGCCAGCAGCCCTCAGGGGTCCTACCCCGCTTACGAGCAGTACTTC. It encodes CASSPQGSYPAYEQYF.

This clonotype was detected only once. The chain joins TRBV7-2 to TRBJ2-3; TRBD1 or TRBD2 may be the D gene (6 bases each). Germline V gene data show CDR1 as SGHTA and CDR2 as FQGNSA. V was cut by 5 bases and J by 2 bases, with 14 bases left in between. The CDR3 spans 15 residues. The CDR3 protein is CASSRGTPPTDTQYF. The CDR3 region has the DNA TGTGCCAGCAGCAGGGGGACTCCACCCACAGATACGCAGTATTTT.

The chain uses TRBV5-4 and TRBJ1-2; D call uncertain. Per germline, CDR1 SGHNT and CDR2 YYREEE (reference sequence). The germline V and J ends were trimmed by 2 bases and 4 bases, with 15 bases remaining between them. CDR3 length: 15 amino acids. The CDR3 spells CASSFGLGSSYGYTF. The DNA of the CDR3 is TGTGCCAGCAGCTTTGGTCTGGGAAGCAGCTATGGCTACACCTTC.

This clonotype was recorded a few times. The chain combines TRBV6-6 with TRBJ2-3; 8 bases fit TRBD2. Trimming removed 5 bases from V and 6 bases from J; junction bases left unmatched: 13. Germline V lookup: CDR1 MNHNY, CDR2 SVGAGI (reference sequence). There are 16 residues in the CDR3. The CDR3 reads CASSSPGLERGDTQYF. In DNA, the CDR3 is TGTGCCAGCAGTAGCCCGGGACTAGAGAGGGGGGATACGCAGTATTTT.

The sample holds a few counts of this clonotype. V usage is TRBV7-2 and J usage is TRBJ2-1; D remains unclear. The CDR3 runs 13 residues. The V gene lost 1 base and the J gene lost 4 bases, with 5 bases spanning the gap. Per the germline V gene, CDR1 is SGHTA and CDR2 is FQGNSA. The chain's CDR3 is CASSLVPYNEQFF. In DNA form, the CDR3 reads TGTGCCAGCAGCTTAGTCCCTTACAATGAGCAGTTCTTC.

This sequence joins TRBV9 and TRBJ2-3, with D possibly called TRBD1 or TRBD2 (7 bases each). This CDR3 contains 16 residues. CDR1 SGDLS and CDR2 YYNGEE come from the germline V gene. The V end was cut by 4 bases, the J end by 0 bases, with 15 bases between. CDR3 loop: CASSSQGGQSTDTQYF. CDR3 nucleotides: TGTGCCAGCAGCTCCCAGGGGGGGCAGAGCACAGATACGCAGTATTTT.

The gene calls are TRBV11-2 and TRBJ2-5, with 11 bases aligning to TRBD2. V shed 7 bases, J shed 11 bases, and the junction held 18 bases outside the gene matches. This CDR3 has 16 amino acids. The V gene's germline CDR1 is SGHAT and CDR2 FQNNGV. The chain's CDR3 is CASKHTSGGTHNEQYF. CDR3 DNA: TGTGCCAGCAAACATACTAGCGGGGGAACTCACAATGAGCAGTACTTC.

The chain recombines TRBV27 with TRBJ1-4; D unclear. The CDR3 spans 13 residues. Germline V gene data show CDR1 as MNHEY and CDR2 as SMNVEV (reference sequence). Between the trimmed V and J ends, which lost 6 bases and 1 base, there was a span of 6 bases. For the CDR3, the DNA is TGTGCCAGCAGGGGAGAAACTAATGAAAAACTGTTTTTT. It specifies CASRGETNEKLFF.

The genes are TRBV7-6 and TRBJ1-6; unclear D gene. CDR1 SGHVS and CDR2 FNYEAQ come from the germline V gene. V dropped 1 base and J dropped 4 bases, with 8 bases sitting between them. This CDR3 has 15 amino acids. The CDR3 nucleotides read TGTGCCAGCAGCTTAGGAAAAGAATATAATTCACCCCTCCACTTT. Amino acids: CASSLGKEYNSPLHF.

The chain carries TRBV7-3 and TRBJ2-2; TRBD1 aligns across 7 bases. There are 14 residues in the CDR3. V was clipped by 8 bases and J by 5 bases; unmatched bases: 8. In germline, CDR1 is SGHTA, CDR2 FQGTGA. CDR3 bases: TGTGCCAGCGGAACAGGGGTAGGTACCGGGGAGCTGTTTTTT. It specifies CASGTGVGTGELFF.

The rearrangement links TRBV20-1 to TRBJ1-5; 9 bases align to TRBD1. This CDR3 has 17 residues. Germline V gives CDR1 DFQATT, CDR2 SNEGSKA (reference sequence). Trimming took 6 bases from V and 6 from J; bases not matched to a gene: 18. The CDR3 coding sequence is TGCAGTGCCAAACGCCGGGACAGGGCGTATTCAATTCAGCCCCAGCATTTT. Translated: CSAKRRDRAYSIQPQHF.

The V and J genes are TRBV9 and TRBJ2-1, with 7 bases identical to TRBD2. V lost 4 bases and J lost 0; bases outside the gene matches: 7. The CDR3 length is 16 residues. CDR1 is SGDLS, CDR2 YYNGEE, per germline. CDR3 amino acids: CASSSGWTSSYNEQFF. The CDR3 DNA reads as TGTGCCAGCAGCTCCGGTTGGACTAGCTCCTACAATGAGCAGTTCTTC.

This clonotype was seen a handful of times. The chain's CDR3 is CASSPGLVPTGEQFF. DNA of the CDR3: TGTGCCAGCAGCCCAGGACTAGTCCCCACCGGTGAGCAGTTCTTC. The chain uses TRBV7-8 and TRBJ2-1, with 7 positions matching TRBD2. Germline CDR1 reads SGHVS; CDR2 reads FQNEAQ. The trim removed 5 bases at V and 9 bases at J, leaving 13 bases unmatched. This CDR3 has 15 amino acids.

The chain recombines TRBV25-1 with TRBJ2-5; 7 bases line up with TRBD2. V shed 5 bases, J shed 4 bases, and the junction held 10 bases outside the gene matches. Germline assignment: CDR1 MGHDK and CDR2 SYGVNS. The CDR3 length is 15 residues. CDR3 region: CASSIGAGVGETQYF. The CDR3 DNA sequence: TGTGCCAGCAGTATAGGGGCGGGGGTCGGAGAGACCCAGTACTTC.

This clonotype was recorded a few times. V is TRBV2 and J is TRBJ1-6, with D unresolved. Trimming left V 7 bases short and J 5 bases short, with 9 bases between. The CDR3 runs to 13 residues. Germline lookup yields CDR1 SNHLY and CDR2 FYNNEI. This CDR3 is CASKGGNNSPLHF. The CDR3, as DNA: TGTGCCAGCAAGGGTGGGAATAATTCACCCCTCCACTTT.